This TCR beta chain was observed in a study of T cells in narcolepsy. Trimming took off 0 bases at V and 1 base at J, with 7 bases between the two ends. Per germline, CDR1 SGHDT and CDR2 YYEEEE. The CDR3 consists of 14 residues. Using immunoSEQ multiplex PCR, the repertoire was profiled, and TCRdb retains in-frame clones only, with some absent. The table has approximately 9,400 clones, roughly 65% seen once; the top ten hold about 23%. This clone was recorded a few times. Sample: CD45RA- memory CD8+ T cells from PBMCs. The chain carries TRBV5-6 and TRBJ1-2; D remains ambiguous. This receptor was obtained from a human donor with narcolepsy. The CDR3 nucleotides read TGTGCCAGCAGCTTGGGCAGCCTTAACTATGGCTACACCTTC. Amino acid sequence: CASSLGSLNYGYTF. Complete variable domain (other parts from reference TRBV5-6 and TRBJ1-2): DAGVTQSPTHLIKTRGQQVTLRCSPKSGHDTVSWYQQALGQGPQFIFQYYEEEERQRGNFPDRFSGHQFPNYSSELNVNALLLGDSALYLCASSLGSLNYGYTFGSGTRLTVV.